The sample holds a few counts of the clone carrying this T cell receptor (beta chain). Its matching antigen is unknown. The data are from a study of CD8 T cells in ankylosing spondylitis. The study, taken as a whole, reports: Existing reports had already noted some motif variants in reactive arthritis synovial fluid and blood. The clones that were linked to disease were reported to be significantly enriched in matched synovial fluid samples from ankylosing spondylitis patients. Clones linked to the disease showed a CD8+ phenotype. They occurred at relatively low frequencies in peripheral blood.

Researchers built TCR beta libraries using quantitative 5'-RACE with molecular barcodes. TCRdb recomputed calls from the 5' RACE reads with MiXCR, one row per CDR3 protein. The sample consists of 200,000 to 250,000 distinct CDR3 sequences, roughly a tenth of them appearing once. This CDR3 comprises 15 residues. Looked up from germline, CDR1 is DFQATT and CDR2 is SNEGSKA (reference sequence). V dropped 0 bases and J dropped 5; count of bases not matched to a gene: 9. The chain is built from TRBV20-1 and TRBJ2-5; 7 nucleotides line up with TRBD2. The sample consisted of blood, either unsorted or a sorted T cell fraction (not recorded which). The sequence was obtained from a male donor with ankylosing spondylitis or in good health (not recorded which). DNA of the CDR3: TGCAGTGCTAGAGATGGTACGGAAGCGGGGGAGACCCAGTACTTC. This gives the protein CSARDGTEAGETQYF.